This T cell receptor beta chain originates from a study of blood T cell dynamics during melanoma immunotherapy. Study-wide points: Clones driving repertoire changes may be melanoma-specific or general immune activation. Disease-control patients' PBMC repertoires became either more clonal or more diverse at W3.

This clone was counted only a few times. The antigen is not known. The sample's time point: pre-treatment baseline. Response was assessed by RECIST 1.1 at 12 weeks, except a couple of rapid progressors. The table came from immunoSEQ multiplex PCR; TCRdb's copy has only in-frame clones and leaves some out. This sample has approximately 9,500 clones, with roughly 90% found just once. This CDR3 has 15 amino acids. V gave up 4 bases and J gave up 10 bases, with 22 bases separating them. Germline CDR1 is MNHNS and CDR2 is SASEGT. The material was blood, obtained from a patient treated with checkpoint blockade. This chain links TRBV6-1 with TRBJ1-1; a weak D match, TRBD1 (6 bases). This TCR was sampled from a human donor with melanoma. The CDR3 bases are TGTGCCAGCAGTGCCAATCCCCGACAGGAGGGGGGAGCTTTCTTT. Translation gives CASSANPRQEGGAFF.